This passage covers 24 T cell receptor beta chains from one sample sequenced in a study of blood T cell repertoires in COVID-19. Sequenced by immunoSEQ multiplex PCR; TCRdb stores in-frame clones only, minus some. The profile shows about 270,000 clones, approximately 91% of them singletons. The sample comprised PBMCs or T cells enriched from blood (not recorded which). These receptors were taken from a woman aged 40-49 years with acute COVID-19.

The chain recombines TRBV24-1 with TRBJ2-3, with 9 nucleotides matching TRBD2. Germline CDR1 and CDR2: KGHDR and SFDVKD. CDR3 length: 16 residues. With 5 bases clipped from V and 5 bases from J, the junction kept 10 bases outside the gene matches. This chain's CDR3 is CATSAGVAGAKDTQYF. CDR3 in DNA: TGTGCCACCAGTGCCGGGGTAGCGGGGGCAAAAGATACGCAGTATTTT.

This clone is a singleton in its sample. Written as DNA, the CDR3 is TGTGCCACCAGTGATTACGGGTTGAAAATCAATGAGCAGTTCTTC. Protein: CATSDYGLKINEQFF. The chain links TRBV24-1 to TRBJ2-1; D unclear. Germline V lookup: CDR1 KGHDR, CDR2 SFDVKD. V shed 2 bases and J shed 6 bases, with 13 bases lying between them. The CDR3 is made up of 15 amino acids.

This clone was found once. Germline is not matched at one junction end, which may reflect a read error. The chain uses TRBV7-7 and TRBJ2-1; D possibly corresponds to TRBD2 (6 bases). CDR1 is SSHAT, CDR2 FNYEAQ, per germline (reference sequence). The CDR3 runs 15 residues. In DNA form, the CDR3 reads TGTGCTAGCAGCTTAGAGGAGGGAACCTACAATGAGCAGTTCTTC. Amino acids: CASSLEEGTYNEQFF.

J is TRBJ2-7 and V is TRBV10-3, with 7 bases lining up with TRBD1. J lost 5 bases, V lost 11 bases, and 15 bases had no gene match. The CDR3 is 14 amino acids. Per the germline V gene, CDR1 is ENHRY and CDR2 is SYGVKD. The CDR3: CAPGQKSTGDEQYF. For the CDR3, the DNA is TGTGCCCCTGGACAAAAGAGTACAGGGGACGAGCAGTACTTC.

This chain joins TRBV4-2 and TRBJ1-2, with D possibly being TRBD1 (6 bases). From germline, CDR1 is LGHNA and CDR2 YNFKEQ. The CDR3 runs 13 residues. V was clipped by 0 bases and J by 5 bases, with 7 bases between them. The CDR3 bases are TGTGCCAGCAGCCAAGAAAGGGGGTATGGCTACACCTTC. It is translated as CASSQERGYGYTF.

The rearrangement joins TRBV7-9 to TRBJ2-7; 10 bases are shared with TRBD2. The CDR3 has 17 residues. CDR1 is SEHNR and CDR2 is FQNEAQ in the germline V gene (reference sequence). Germline trimming cut 4 bases from V and 5 bases from J; bases unmatched to any gene: 14. This CDR3 reads CASSSERGSGRANEQYF. CDR3 DNA sequence: TGTGCCAGCAGCTCCGAAAGGGGGAGCGGGAGGGCCAACGAGCAGTACTTC.

Points on this clone: Other DNA variants within this sample encode the same CDR3. V usage is TRBV28 and J usage is TRBJ1-2; a weak D match, TRBD1 (5 bases). Trimming cost V 1 base and J 4 bases, with 13 bases left between them. The germline V gene has CDR1 MDHEN and CDR2 SYDVKM. The CDR3 length is 15 residues. CDR3 bases: TGTGCCAGCAGTTTATCAGGGCTGGGGTCCTATGGCTACACCTTC. Translation: CASSLSGLGSYGYTF.

The genes are TRBV3-1 (or the pseudogene TRBV3-2) and TRBJ1-3; 9 bases align to TRBD1. With 4 bases clipped from V and 1 base from J, the junction kept 8 bases outside the gene matches. Germline CDR1 LGHDT, CDR2 YNNKEL (reference sequence). This CDR3 comprises 17 residues. In nucleotides, the CDR3 is TGTGCCAGCAGCCGAGGGACAGGGCGAGGATCTGGAAACACCATATATTTT. Translating gives CASSRGTGRGSGNTIYF.

The J gene is TRBJ1-6, the V gene TRBV2; no clear D. The CDR3 length is 14 residues. V lost 1 base and J 7 bases, leaving 8 bases between the germline ends. CDR1 is SNHLY and CDR2 is FYNNEI in the germline V gene. Here the CDR3 DNA reads TGTGCCAGCAGTGAAGGGCAGTCAAATTCACCCCTCCACTTT. Encoded protein: CASSEGQSNSPLHF.

CDR3 in amino acids: CASSLFGNRATNEKLFF. The DNA of the CDR3 is TGTGCCAGCAGTTTATTCGGTAACAGGGCAACTAATGAAAAACTGTTTTTT. This chain connects TRBV27 to TRBJ1-4; D is possibly TRBD1 (6 bases). The ends were cut back, 1 base at V and 0 bases at J, with 12 bases in the middle. This CDR3 has 17 residues. Per germline, CDR1 MNHEY and CDR2 SMNVEV (reference sequence).

V gene TRBV2 combines with J gene TRBJ1-3; no clear D gene. Per the germline V gene, CDR1 is SNHLY and CDR2 is FYNNEI. This CDR3 has 13 amino acids. V lost 8 bases to trimming and J lost 0 bases, with 8 bases between them. CDR3 in DNA: TGTGCCAGCCGGTTTCCCTCTGGAAACACCATATATTTT. This codes for CASRFPSGNTIYF.

The genes are TRBV30 and TRBJ1-1; D is uncertain. The V and J ends lost 2 bases and 5 bases respectively, with 15 bases between them. CDR3 length equals 14 residues. Germline V gene data show CDR1 as GTSNPN and CDR2 as SVGIG (reference sequence). CDR3 nucleotide sequence: TGTGCCTGGAGTACCCAGGTATGGCGAACTGAAGCTTTCTTT. Translated: CAWSTQVWRTEAFF.

This chain connects TRBV10-3 to TRBJ1-2; 7 nucleotides agree with TRBD1. The CDR3 runs to 14 residues. In germline, CDR1 is ENHRY, CDR2 SYGVKD. V lost 6 bases to trimming and J lost 0 bases; unmatched junction nucleotides: 4. CDR3 nucleotides: TGTGCCATCAGCGGGACAGATACTAACTATGGCTACACCTTC. Protein product: CAISGTDTNYGYTF.

The chain links TRBV18 to TRBJ2-3, with 10 bases identical to TRBD1. Germline values: CDR1 KGHSH, CDR2 LQKENI. The CDR3 spans 16 residues. V gave up 1 base and J gave up 2 bases; unmatched junction bases: 3. DNA of the CDR3: TGTGCCAGCTCACCACTGGGGACAGGGGCCACAGATACGCAGTATTTT. Its translation is CASSPLGTGATDTQYF.

This clone was seen only once. J is TRBJ1-3 and V is TRBV5-6, with 8 nucleotides matching TRBD1. From germline, CDR1 is SGHDT and CDR2 YYEEEE. Trimming took 4 bases from V and 3 from J; bases not matched to a gene: 12. This CDR3 has 17 residues. The CDR3 DNA is TGTGCCAGCAGCATGAGACAGGGGAGGTATAGTGGAAACACCATATATTTT. Translating it yields CASSMRQGRYSGNTIYF.

The chain recombines TRBV11-3 with TRBJ2-5; TRBD2 agrees at 11 bases. Germline values: CDR1 SGHNT, CDR2 YENEEA. V shed 5 bases, J shed 4 bases, and the junction held 3 bases outside the gene matches. The CDR3 sequence is 14 residues long. The CDR3 spells CASSATSGRETQYF. CDR3 nucleotide sequence: TGTGCCAGCAGCGCAACTAGCGGGAGAGAGACCCAGTACTTC. The whole variable domain, filled in from reference TRBV11-3 and TRBJ2-5, reads EAGVVQSPRYKIIEKKQPVAFWCNPISGHNTLYWYLQNLGQGPELLIRYENEEAVDDSQLPKDRFSAERLKGVDSTLKIQPAELGDSAVYLCASSATSGRETQYFGPGTRLLVL.

The rearrangement uses TRBV23-1 and TRBJ1-2; D is unclear. TRBV23-1 is identified as an open reading frame with a role that is uncertain. The length of the CDR3 is 12 residues. The ends were cut back, 8 bases at V and 4 bases at J, with 11 bases in the middle. The CDR3 sequence: CASPLSSYGYTF. The DNA for the CDR3 is TGCGCCAGCCCCTTGTCGAGCTATGGCTACACCTTC.

The table lists this clone with a few counts. Mismatch with germline at one junction end may stem from a read error. The genes are TRBV7-7 and TRBJ2-2; D might be TRBD2 (5 bases). This CDR3 contains 15 residues. Germline CDR1 and CDR2: SSHAT and FNYEAQ (reference sequence). The CDR3 spells CASSPRRVGTGELFF. CDR3 nucleotide sequence: TGTGCTAGCAGCCCTCGGCGGGTTGGCACCGGGGAGCTGTTTTTT.

The chain employs TRBV21-1 and TRBJ2-1; the listed D gene, TRBD2, was not tested against the DNA. TRBV21-1 is annotated as a pseudogene. The CDR3 loop spans 18 amino acids. This CDR3 is CASSKKIAGGPQYNEQFF. In DNA, the CDR3 is TGTGCCAGCAGCAAAAAAATAGCGGGGGGACCTCAATACAATGAGCAGTTCTTC.

The J gene is TRBJ2-1, the V gene TRBV9, with TRBD1 matching 10 bases. Germline V gene data show CDR1 as SGDLS and CDR2 as YYNGEE. The ends lost 2 bases at V and 9 bases at J; junction bases unmatched: 5. This CDR3 has 14 residues. The CDR3 sequence: CASSVDRGQGEQFF. The CDR3 DNA follows: TGTGCCAGCAGCGTTGACAGGGGGCAGGGTGAGCAGTTCTTC.

There are a few counts of this clone. The rearrangement links TRBV7-8 to TRBJ1-4; 10 bases line up with TRBD1. V trimming: 2 bases; J trimming: 8 bases; junction bases outside the gene matches: 5. This CDR3 is built from 15 residues. In germline, CDR1 is SGHVS, CDR2 FQNEAQ. CDR3 bases: TGTGCCAGCAGCTTAAGGGACAGGGGAGGAGAAAAACTGTTTTTT. Translation gives CASSLRDRGGEKLFF.

The chain has TRBV23-1 and TRBJ2-5; D might be TRBD1 (6 bases). TRBV23-1 is marked as an open reading frame, function uncertain. The CDR3 is 16 amino acids. V shed 4 bases and J shed 0 bases, with 15 bases lying between them. The CDR3 bases are TGCGCCAGCAGTCGCCTAGGGGGACCGGACCAAGAGACCCAGTACTTC. The encoded protein is CASSRLGGPDQETQYF.

The CDR3 loop reads CATSDLASGGYNEQFF. CDR3 sequence (DNA): TGTGCCACCAGTGATTTGGCTAGCGGGGGGTACAATGAGCAGTTCTTC. The chain couples TRBV24-1 to TRBJ2-1, with TRBD2 matching 11 bases. The V gene's germline CDR1 is KGHDR and CDR2 SFDVKD. Unmatched junction bases numbered 1, after V lost 0 bases and J lost 4 bases. The CDR3 is 16 residues long.

This chain connects TRBV21-1 to TRBJ1-6; the table's TRBD1 call for D was not verified on the DNA. TRBV21-1 is marked as a pseudogene. The CDR3 sequence is 15 residues long. DNA for the CDR3: TGTGCCAGCAGCAAACGAAGCAGGAAGAATTCACCCCTCCACTTT. Its protein product is CASSKRSRKNSPLHF.